This TCR beta chain derives from a study of cytomegalovirus exposure and HLA in healthy donors. The CDR3 totals 18 residues. Looked up from germline, CDR1 is SGHAT and CDR2 is FQDESV (reference sequence). Use of 60 Vbeta and 13 Jbeta primers characterized the PCR. Some clones are missing from TCRdb's copy, which holds only in-frame ones; the method was immunoSEQ multiplex PCR. Of 120,000 to 150,000 clones listed, 75% to 80% were seen once; the top ten hold 0.66%. This clone was found a few times. Its antigen is not identified. The junction does not match germline at one end; this may be a read error. Regarding the study as a whole: A likely sequencing artifact accounted for one observed cluster of highly shared sequence variants.

Material for sequencing was PBMCs. The receptor was derived from a male donor in good health and CMV-seronegative. The chain couples TRBV11-1 to TRBJ2-1; 13 nucleotides agree with TRBD2. The CDR3 DNA reads TGTGCCAGCACCTTAAAACCCAAGGGACTAGCGGGGAACAATGAGCAGTTCTTC. Amino acid sequence: CASTLKPKGLAGNNEQFF.